The 20 T cell receptor beta chains reported below all come from one sample, sequenced in a study of CD8 T cells in Susac syndrome. Random-hexamer reverse transcription was applied to about 0.45 to 1 ug RNA. TCRdb used MiXCR to reprocess the immunoSEQ multiplex PCR reads, holding one entry per CDR3 protein. This sample has about 190,000 distinct CDR3 sequences, with about 95% found just once. Sequencing was performed on CD8+ T cells from PBMCs. Receptors were obtained from a human donor with Susac syndrome.

This chain uses TRBV30 with TRBJ1-1; D is unclear. The CDR3 consists of 14 residues. Trimming removed 4 bases at V and 5 bases at J, with 17 bases between. The germline V gene encodes CDR1 GTSNPN and CDR2 SVGIG (reference sequence). CDR3 protein: CAWIPSTLITEAFF. In DNA, the CDR3 is TGTGCCTGGATTCCGTCTACCCTTATAACTGAAGCTTTCTTT.

The V call is TRBV29-1, the J call TRBJ2-7, with D hard to call. With 1 base removed from V and 3 bases from J, the gap between germline ends came to 4 bases. There are 11 residues in the CDR3. The germline V gene has CDR1 SQVTM and CDR2 ANQGSEA. As DNA, the CDR3 is TGCAGCGTTGAAGGGGGCTACGAGCAGTACTTC. Protein: CSVEGGYEQYF.

This sequence joins TRBV4-1 and TRBJ2-1, with 7 bases matching TRBD2. CDR3 length: 17 amino acids. Germline V CDR1 and CDR2: MGHRA, YSYEKL. Unmatched junction bases numbered 12, after V lost 0 bases and J lost 7 bases. The CDR3 coding sequence is TGCGCCAGCAGCCAAGATTCTCCGGCGACTAGCACTAATGAGCAGTTCTTC. Its protein is CASSQDSPATSTNEQFF.

This clonotype has only one observation. The J gene is TRBJ2-5, the V gene TRBV28, with D perhaps being TRBD1 or TRBD2 (5 bases each). Trimming cost V 5 bases and J 0 bases, with 19 bases left between them. CDR1 MDHEN and CDR2 SYDVKM come from the germline V gene. The CDR3 contains 17 residues. The CDR3 DNA sequence: TGTGCCAGCAGTGCAACTCCGGGACGATATTACCAAGAGACCCAGTACTTC. Amino acid sequence: CASSATPGRYYQETQYF.

The chain uses TRBV2 and TRBJ2-1; 8 nucleotides line up with TRBD2. J lost 8 bases, V lost 3 bases, and 15 bases had no gene match. This CDR3 is built from 17 residues. The germline CDR1 and CDR2 sequences are SNHLY and FYNNEI. The CDR3 nucleotides read TGTGCCAGCAGTGATCCCTTCAGCGGGGGCAGGTTTGATGAGCAGTTCTTC. This codes for CASSDPFSGGRFDEQFF.

The chain carries TRBV25-1 and TRBJ2-1; 7 bases line up with TRBD1. Germline CDR1 is MGHDK and CDR2 is SYGVNS. Unmatched junction bases numbered 0, after V lost 2 bases and J lost 2 bases. The CDR3 spans 14 residues. The CDR3 DNA follows: TGTGCCAGCAGTGAAGGGACAGCCTACAATGAGCAGTTCTTC. Its protein product is CASSEGTAYNEQFF. The full variable domain, its missing parts supplied by reference TRBV25-1 and TRBJ2-1, is EADIYQTPRYLVIGTGKKITLECSQTMGHDKMYWYQQDPGMELHLIHYSYGVNSTEKGDLSSESTVSRIRTEHFPLTLESARPSHTSQYLCASSEGTAYNEQFFGPGTRLTVL.

The chain recombines TRBV7-9 with TRBJ2-3, with 11 positions matching TRBD2. Germline V gene sequence: CDR1 SEHNR, CDR2 FQNEAQ (reference sequence). There are 17 residues in the CDR3. V trimming: 5 bases; J trimming: 2 bases; junction bases outside the gene matches: 9. The CDR3 spells CASSGAASGRSTDTQYF. The CDR3 DNA sequence: TGTGCCAGCAGCGGTGCGGCTAGCGGGAGGTCCACAGATACGCAGTATTTT.

The chain carries TRBV28 and TRBJ2-7; no definite D call. V dropped 5 bases and J dropped 1 base, with 6 bases sitting between them. The germline CDR1 and CDR2 sequences are MDHEN and SYDVKM. The length of the CDR3 is 12 residues. The CDR3 here is CASSPPSYEQYF. The DNA of the CDR3 is TGTGCCAGCAGTCCCCCTTCCTACGAGCAGTACTTC.

The rearrangement joins TRBV9 to TRBJ1-2; a weak D match, TRBD1 (5 bases). Between the trimmed V and J ends, which lost 4 bases and 8 bases, there was a span of 15 bases. CDR1 SGDLS and CDR2 YYNGEE come from the germline V gene. This CDR3 contains 13 residues. CDR3 DNA sequence: TGTGCCAGCAGCCTTTGGGGGGGGGACGGCTACACCTTC. Encoded protein: CASSLWGGDGYTF.

The J gene is TRBJ2-3, the V gene TRBV5-1, with D possibly TRBD1 on 5 matching bases. This CDR3 comprises 15 residues. Trimming took off 4 bases at V and 6 bases at J, with 18 bases between the two ends. Germline CDR1 SGHRS, CDR2 YFSETQ. The CDR3 region is CASSPGQTAVDTQYF. In DNA, the CDR3 is TGCGCCAGCAGCCCAGGGCAGACTGCCGTGGATACGCAGTATTTT. Using reference TRBV5-1 and TRBJ2-3 for the parts outside the CDR3, the full variable domain is KAGVTQTPRYLIKTRGQQVTLSCSPISGHRSVSWYQQTPGQGLQFLFEYFSETQRNKGNFPGRFSGRQFSNSRSEMNVSTLELGDSALYLCASSPGQTAVDTQYFGPGTRLTVL.

This rearrangement joins TRBV9 to TRBJ2-3; 8 nucleotides align to TRBD2. With V trimmed by 4 bases and J by 6 bases, 10 bases remained unmatched. The CDR3 extends over 15 amino acids. Germline V gene data show CDR1 as SGDLS and CDR2 as YYNGEE. The CDR3 protein is CASSLPAGGPDTQYF. CDR3 sequence (DNA): TGTGCCAGCAGCTTACCGGCGGGGGGCCCTGATACGCAGTATTTT.

V and J are TRBV30 and TRBJ1-1; D gene unclear. Germline V lookup: CDR1 GTSNPN, CDR2 SVGIG (reference sequence). The V end lost 8 bases, the J end lost 1 base, and 11 bases lay between the germline ends. This CDR3 contains 12 residues. As DNA, the CDR3 is TGTGCCAGAGGAGTGGGGAACACTGAAGCTTTCTTT. Encoded protein: CARGVGNTEAFF.

In this sample, this clonotype turned up a few times. For the CDR3, the DNA is TGTGCCTCCAGGGCCCAAGAGACCCAGTACTTC. Its protein product is CASRAQETQYF. V is TRBV6-1 and J is TRBJ2-5; possible D gene TRBD1, 5 bases. Germline V gene lookup returns CDR1 MNHNS and CDR2 SASEGT. The ends were cut back, 11 bases at V and 1 base at J, with 8 bases in the middle. CDR3 length: 11 amino acids.

The CDR3 region has the DNA TGTGCCAGCAGCGCAGGGACACTCGACAGCTATGGCTACACCTTC. Its protein is CASSAGTLDSYGYTF. The chain employs TRBV9 and TRBJ1-2; TRBD1 is a possible D gene (6 bases). CDR1 and CDR2 (germline): SGDLS, YYNGEE. V shed 3 bases and J shed 4 bases, with 16 bases lying between them. The CDR3 runs to 15 residues. The whole variable domain, remainder taken from reference TRBV9 and TRBJ1-2, is DSGVTQTPKHLITATGQRVTLRCSPRSGDLSVYWYQQSLDQGLQFLIQYYNGEERAKGNILERFSAQQFPDLHSELNLSSLELGDSALYFCASSAGTLDSYGYTFGSGTRLTVV.

This chain connects TRBV20-1 to TRBJ1-1; D is undetermined. The CDR3 loop spans 17 amino acids. In germline, CDR1 is DFQATT, CDR2 SNEGSKA (reference sequence). The germline V and J ends were trimmed by 7 bases and 0 bases, with 24 bases remaining between them. CDR3 in amino acids: CSVFHPSVIVMNTEAFF. The CDR3 nucleotides are TGCAGTGTCTTCCACCCCAGTGTTATCGTGATGAACACTGAAGCTTTCTTT.

The chain recombines TRBV7-9 with TRBJ1-4; D is uncertain. V lost 2 bases, J lost 8 bases, and 9 bases lay in between. From germline, CDR1 is SEHNR and CDR2 FQNEAQ (reference sequence). The CDR3 is 13 residues long. The CDR3 here is CASSLLSSEKLFF. The CDR3 nucleotides read TGTGCCAGCAGCTTATTATCCTCGGAAAAACTGTTTTTT.

A note on this clonotype: At one end, the junction sequence differs from germline, possibly due to a read error. The rearrangement joins TRBV2 to TRBJ2-7, with 9 bases matching TRBD2. The length of the CDR3 is 13 residues. Germline CDR1 and CDR2: SNHLY and FYNNEI. The CDR3 region is CASREAGGYEQYF. CDR3 DNA sequence: TGTGCCAGCAGGGAAGCGGGAGGCTACGAGCAGTACTTC.

This clonotype was observed once. This chain links TRBV5-8 with TRBJ1-5, with D hard to call. Per germline, CDR1 SGHTS and CDR2 YDEGEE. V gave up 2 bases and J gave up 7 bases, with 10 bases separating them. The CDR3 consists of 13 residues. DNA of the CDR3: TGTGCCAGCAGCTTATCCCCCTCCCAGCCCCAGCATTTT. Amino acids: CASSLSPSQPQHF.

This rearrangement joins TRBV20-1 to TRBJ2-1; 11 nucleotides agree with TRBD2. J was trimmed by 7 bases and V by 2 bases; bases with no gene match: 10. CDR1 and CDR2 (germline): DFQATT, SNEGSKA (reference sequence). This CDR3 comprises 16 residues. For the CDR3, the DNA is TGCAGTGCTAGACCCTCGGGACTAGCGGCCCCAAATGAGCAGTTCTTC. Residues: CSARPSGLAAPNEQFF.

This clonotype was detected only once. The V and J genes are TRBV30 and TRBJ2-3; a possible D gene is TRBD2 (6 bases). V dropped 0 bases and J dropped 2 bases, with 15 bases sitting between them. The CDR3 length is 16 residues. Looked up from germline, CDR1 is GTSNPN and CDR2 is SVGIG (reference sequence). Here the CDR3 DNA reads TGTGCCTGGAGTGTAGGGTGGGGGGAGCTCACAGATACGCAGTATTTT. Translating it yields CAWSVGWGELTDTQYF.